This T cell receptor (beta chain) was recovered during a study of T cells expressing NK-cell markers. On the study more broadly: The study drew TCR beta repertoires from sorted CD3+CD56+NKG2C+, CD3+CD56+NKG2C- and CD3+CD56-NKG2C+ T cells.

For each CDR3 protein, TCRdb gives one entry from its re-call of the 5' RACE reads, without DNA. The sample holds a few hundred thousand distinct CDR3 sequences. The CDR3 length is 16 residues. The germline gives CDR1 DFQATT, CDR2 SNEGSKA (reference sequence). The TCR comes from a young man in good health. The chain employs TRBV20-1 and TRBJ2-5; TCRdb designates TRBD1, a call that cannot be tested without DNA. Source material: blood T cells: a sorted CD56 or NKG2C T cell subset, CD4+ or CD8+ T cells, or bulk PBMC T cells (not recorded which). CDR3 protein: CSARSPQWTGGETQYF.